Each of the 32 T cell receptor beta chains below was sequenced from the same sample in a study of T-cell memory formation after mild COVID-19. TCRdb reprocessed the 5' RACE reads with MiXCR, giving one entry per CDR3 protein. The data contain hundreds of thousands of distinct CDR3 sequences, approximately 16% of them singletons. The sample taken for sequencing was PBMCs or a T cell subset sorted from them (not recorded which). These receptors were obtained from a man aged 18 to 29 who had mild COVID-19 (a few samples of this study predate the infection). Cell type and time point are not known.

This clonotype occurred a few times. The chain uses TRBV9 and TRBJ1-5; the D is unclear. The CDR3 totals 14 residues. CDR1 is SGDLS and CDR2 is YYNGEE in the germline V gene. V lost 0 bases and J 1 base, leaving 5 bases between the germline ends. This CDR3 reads CASSVEGSNQPQHF. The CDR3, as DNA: TGTGCCAGCAGCGTAGAAGGGAGCAATCAGCCCCAGCATTTT.

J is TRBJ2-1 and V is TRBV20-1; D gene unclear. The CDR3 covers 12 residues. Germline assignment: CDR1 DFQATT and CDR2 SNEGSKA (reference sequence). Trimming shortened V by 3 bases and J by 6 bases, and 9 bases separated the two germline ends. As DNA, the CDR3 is TGCAGTGCTAGTACCGATCGCAATGAGCAGTTCTTC. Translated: CSASTDRNEQFF.

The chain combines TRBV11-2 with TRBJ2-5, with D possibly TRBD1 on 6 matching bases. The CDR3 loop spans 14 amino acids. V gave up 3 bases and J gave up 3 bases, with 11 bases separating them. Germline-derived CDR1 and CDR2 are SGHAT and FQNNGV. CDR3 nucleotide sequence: TGTGCCAGCAGCTTCTCCACAGGGAAAGAGACCCAGTACTTC. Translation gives CASSFSTGKETQYF. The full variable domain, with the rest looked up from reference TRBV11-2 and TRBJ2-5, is EAGVAQSPRYKIIEKRQSVAFWCNPISGHATLYWYQQILGQGPKLLIQFQNNGVVDDSQLPKDRFSAERLKGVDSTLKIQPAKLEDSAVYLCASSFSTGKETQYFGPGTRLLVL.

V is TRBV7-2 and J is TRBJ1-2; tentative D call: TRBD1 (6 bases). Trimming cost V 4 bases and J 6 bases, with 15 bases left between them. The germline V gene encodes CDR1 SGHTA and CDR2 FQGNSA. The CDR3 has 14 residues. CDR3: CASSSQQGFHGYTF. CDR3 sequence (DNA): TGTGCCAGCAGCTCACAACAGGGTTTCCATGGCTACACCTTC.

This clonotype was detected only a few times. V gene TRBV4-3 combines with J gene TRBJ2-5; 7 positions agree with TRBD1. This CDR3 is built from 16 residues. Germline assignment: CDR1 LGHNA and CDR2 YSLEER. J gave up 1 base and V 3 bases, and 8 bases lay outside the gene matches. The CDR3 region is CASSQVTGTVQETQYF. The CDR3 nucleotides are TGCGCCAGCAGCCAGGTGACCGGGACAGTCCAAGAGACCCAGTACTTC.

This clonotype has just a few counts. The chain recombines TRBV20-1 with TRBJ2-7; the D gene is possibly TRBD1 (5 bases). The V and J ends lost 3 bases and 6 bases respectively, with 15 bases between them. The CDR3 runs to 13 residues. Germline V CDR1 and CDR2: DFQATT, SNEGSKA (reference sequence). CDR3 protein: CSASRAGPGEQYV. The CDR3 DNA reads TGCAGTGCTAGTAGGGCAGGGCCAGGCGAGCAGTACGTC.

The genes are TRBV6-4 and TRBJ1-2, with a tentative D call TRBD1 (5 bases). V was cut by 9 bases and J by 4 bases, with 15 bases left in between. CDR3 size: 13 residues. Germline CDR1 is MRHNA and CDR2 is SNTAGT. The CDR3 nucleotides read TGTGCCAGTAGCCAGGGTCGAGGCTATGGCTACACCTTC. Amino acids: CASSQGRGYGYTF.

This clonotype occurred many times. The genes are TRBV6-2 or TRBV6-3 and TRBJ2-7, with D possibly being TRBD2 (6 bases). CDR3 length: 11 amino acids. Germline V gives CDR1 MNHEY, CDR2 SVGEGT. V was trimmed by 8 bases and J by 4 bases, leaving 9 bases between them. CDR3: CASGGTYEQYV. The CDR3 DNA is TGTGCCAGCGGGGGGACTTACGAGCAGTACGTC.

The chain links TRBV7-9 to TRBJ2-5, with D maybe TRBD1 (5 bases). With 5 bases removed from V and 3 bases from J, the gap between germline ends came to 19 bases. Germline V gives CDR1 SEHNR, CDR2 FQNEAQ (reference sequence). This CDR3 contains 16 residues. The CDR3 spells CASSPRGSRLKETQYF. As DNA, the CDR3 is TGTGCCAGCAGCCCTAGGGGTAGTCGGCTGAAAGAGACCCAGTACTTC.

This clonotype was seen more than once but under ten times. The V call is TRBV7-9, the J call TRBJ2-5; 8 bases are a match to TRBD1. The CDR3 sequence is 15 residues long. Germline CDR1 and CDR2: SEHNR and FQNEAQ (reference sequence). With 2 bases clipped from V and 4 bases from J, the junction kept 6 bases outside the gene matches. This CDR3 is CASSLSAGGRETQYF. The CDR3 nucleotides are TGTGCCAGCAGCTTATCGGCAGGGGGCCGAGAGACCCAGTACTTC.

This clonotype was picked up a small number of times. CDR3 sequence (DNA): TGTGCCAGCAGTGACTATGATGAGCAGTTCTTC. It encodes CASSDYDEQFF. The rearrangement joins TRBV6-4 to TRBJ2-1; no clear D. The germline gives CDR1 MRHNA, CDR2 SNTAGT. This CDR3 is 11 amino acids long. The V gene lost 1 base and the J gene lost 8 bases, with 3 bases spanning the gap.

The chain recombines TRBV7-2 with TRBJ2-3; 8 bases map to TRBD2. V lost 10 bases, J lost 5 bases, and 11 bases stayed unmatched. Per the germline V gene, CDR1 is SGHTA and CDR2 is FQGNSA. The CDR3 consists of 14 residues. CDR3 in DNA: TGTGCCACCCGGCGGGGGGCCATGGTAGATACGCAGTATTTT. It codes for CATRRGAMVDTQYF.

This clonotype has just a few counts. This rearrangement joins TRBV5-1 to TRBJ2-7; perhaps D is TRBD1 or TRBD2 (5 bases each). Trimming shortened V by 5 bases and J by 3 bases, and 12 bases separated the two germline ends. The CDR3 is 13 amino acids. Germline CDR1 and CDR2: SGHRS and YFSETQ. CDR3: CASSQRGGYEQYV. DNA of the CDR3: TGCGCCAGCAGTCAACGTGGGGGCTACGAGCAGTACGTC.

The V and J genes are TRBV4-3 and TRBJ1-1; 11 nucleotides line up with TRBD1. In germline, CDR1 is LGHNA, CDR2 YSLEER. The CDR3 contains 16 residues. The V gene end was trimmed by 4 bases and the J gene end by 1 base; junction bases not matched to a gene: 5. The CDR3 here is CASSRPGTGGNTEAFF. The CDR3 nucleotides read TGCGCCAGCAGCCGGCCCGGGACAGGGGGGAACACTGAAGCTTTCTTT.

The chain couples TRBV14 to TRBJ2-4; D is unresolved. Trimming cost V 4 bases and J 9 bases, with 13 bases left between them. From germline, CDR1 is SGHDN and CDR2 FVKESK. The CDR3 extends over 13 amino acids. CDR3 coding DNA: TGTGCCAGCAGCCTTCTCCACGGAAGCATTCAGTACTTC. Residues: CASSLLHGSIQYF.

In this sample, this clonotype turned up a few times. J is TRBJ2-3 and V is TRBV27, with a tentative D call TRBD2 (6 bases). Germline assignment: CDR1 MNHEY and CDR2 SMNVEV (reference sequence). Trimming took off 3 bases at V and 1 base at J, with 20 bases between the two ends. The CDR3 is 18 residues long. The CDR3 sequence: CASSFLVRGKGGTDTQYF. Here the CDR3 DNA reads TGTGCCAGCAGTTTTTTAGTTCGGGGGAAGGGCGGCACAGATACGCAGTATTTT.

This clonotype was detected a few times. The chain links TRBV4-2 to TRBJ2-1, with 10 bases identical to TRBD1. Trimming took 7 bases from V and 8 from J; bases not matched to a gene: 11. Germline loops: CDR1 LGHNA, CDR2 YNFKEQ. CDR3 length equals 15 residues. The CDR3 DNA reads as TGTGCCAGCACCGACAGGGGGCATACAAGGGATGAGCAGTTCTTC. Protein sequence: CASTDRGHTRDEQFF.

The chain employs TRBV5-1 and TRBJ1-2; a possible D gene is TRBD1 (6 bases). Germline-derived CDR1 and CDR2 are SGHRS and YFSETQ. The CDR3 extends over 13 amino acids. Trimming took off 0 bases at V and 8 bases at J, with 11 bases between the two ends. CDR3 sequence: CASSLDRGLGYTF. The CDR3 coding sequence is TGCGCCAGCAGCTTGGACCGGGGGCTCGGCTACACCTTC. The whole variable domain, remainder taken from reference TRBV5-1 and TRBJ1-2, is KAGVTQTPRYLIKTRGQQVTLSCSPISGHRSVSWYQQTPGQGLQFLFEYFSETQRNKGNFPGRFSGRQFSNSRSEMNVSTLELGDSALYLCASSLDRGLGYTFGSGTRLTVV.

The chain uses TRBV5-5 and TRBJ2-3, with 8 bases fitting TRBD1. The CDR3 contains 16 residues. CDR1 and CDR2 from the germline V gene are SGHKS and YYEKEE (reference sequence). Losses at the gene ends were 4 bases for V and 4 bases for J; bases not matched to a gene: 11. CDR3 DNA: TGTGCCAGCAGCCACGGACAGGGTTATTTCCCAGATACGCAGTATTTT. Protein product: CASSHGQGYFPDTQYF.

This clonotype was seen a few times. The CDR3 nucleotides are TGTGCCAGCAGTTTCGGAAACGGAAAACTGTTTTTT. It codes for CASSFGNGKLFF. The chain joins TRBV6-5 to TRBJ1-4; D remains unclear. The length of the CDR3 is 12 residues. Trimming removed 4 bases from V and 10 bases from J, with 10 bases in between. Germline CDR1 is MNHEY and CDR2 is SVGAGI.

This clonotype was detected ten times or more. CDR3 region: CASSFQGPRGTDTQYF. The CDR3 bases are TGCGCCAGCAGCTTTCAGGGGCCGAGGGGCACAGATACGCAGTATTTT. This chain uses TRBV5-1 with TRBJ2-3; tentatively, D is TRBD1 (6 bases). The CDR3 is 16 amino acids. CDR1 and CDR2 from the germline V gene are SGHRS and YFSETQ. V lost 2 bases and J lost 1, with 14 bases in between.

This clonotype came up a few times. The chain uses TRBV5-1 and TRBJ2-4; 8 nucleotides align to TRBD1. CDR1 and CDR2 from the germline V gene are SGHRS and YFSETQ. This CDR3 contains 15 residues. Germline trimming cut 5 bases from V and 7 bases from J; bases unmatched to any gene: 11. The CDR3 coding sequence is TGCGCCAGCAGATCGACAGGGGAGAGTGGGAACATTCAGTACTTC. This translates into CASRSTGESGNIQYF.

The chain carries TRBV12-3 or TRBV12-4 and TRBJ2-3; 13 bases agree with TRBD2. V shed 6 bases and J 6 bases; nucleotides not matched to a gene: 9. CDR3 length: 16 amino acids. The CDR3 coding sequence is TGTGCCAGCAGCCGGACTAGCGGGGGACCCAGGGATACGCAGTATTTT. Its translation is CASSRTSGGPRDTQYF.

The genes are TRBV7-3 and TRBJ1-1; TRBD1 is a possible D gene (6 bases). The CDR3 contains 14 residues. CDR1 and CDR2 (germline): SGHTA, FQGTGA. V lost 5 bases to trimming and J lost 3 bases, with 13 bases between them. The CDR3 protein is CASSPEGGDTEAFF. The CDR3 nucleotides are TGTGCCAGCAGCCCCGAAGGGGGGGACACTGAAGCTTTCTTT.

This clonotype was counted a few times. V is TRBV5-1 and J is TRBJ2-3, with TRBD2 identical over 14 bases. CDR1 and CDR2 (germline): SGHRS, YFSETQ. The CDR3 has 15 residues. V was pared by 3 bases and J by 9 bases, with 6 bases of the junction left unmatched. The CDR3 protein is CASSSGLAGGSTQYF. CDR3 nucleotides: TGCGCCAGCAGCTCAGGACTAGCGGGGGGAAGCACGCAGTATTTT.

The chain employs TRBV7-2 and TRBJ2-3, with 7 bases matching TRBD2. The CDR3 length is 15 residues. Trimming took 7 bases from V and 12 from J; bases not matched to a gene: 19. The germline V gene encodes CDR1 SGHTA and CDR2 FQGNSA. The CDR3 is CASTTQGVAGMHQYF. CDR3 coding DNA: TGTGCCAGCACCACCCAGGGAGTAGCGGGCATGCATCAGTATTTT.

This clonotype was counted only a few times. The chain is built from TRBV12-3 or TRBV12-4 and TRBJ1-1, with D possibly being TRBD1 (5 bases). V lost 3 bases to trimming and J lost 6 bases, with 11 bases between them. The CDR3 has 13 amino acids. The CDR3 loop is CASSLAGISEAFF. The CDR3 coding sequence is TGTGCCAGCAGTTTGGCAGGGATCTCTGAAGCTTTCTTT.

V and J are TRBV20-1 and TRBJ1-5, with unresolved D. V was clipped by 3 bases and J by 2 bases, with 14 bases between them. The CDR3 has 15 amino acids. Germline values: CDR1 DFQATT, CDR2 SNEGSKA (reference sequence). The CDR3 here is CSARRPNSGNQPQHF. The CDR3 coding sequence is TGCAGTGCTAGGAGACCCAACAGCGGCAATCAGCCCCAGCATTTT.

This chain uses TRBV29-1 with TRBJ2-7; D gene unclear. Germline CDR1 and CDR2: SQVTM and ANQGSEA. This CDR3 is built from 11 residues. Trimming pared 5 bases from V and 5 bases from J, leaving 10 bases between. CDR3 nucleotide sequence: TGCAGCGTTTCGGGCAGGAACGAGCAGTACTTC. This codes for CSVSGRNEQYF.

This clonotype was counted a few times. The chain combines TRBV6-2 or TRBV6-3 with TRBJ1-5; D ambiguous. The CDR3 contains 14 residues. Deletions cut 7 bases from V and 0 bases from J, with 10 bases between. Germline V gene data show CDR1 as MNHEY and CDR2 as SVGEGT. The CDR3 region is CASTGLNSNQPQHF. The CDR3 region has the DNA TGTGCCAGCACAGGACTGAATAGCAATCAGCCCCAGCATTTT.

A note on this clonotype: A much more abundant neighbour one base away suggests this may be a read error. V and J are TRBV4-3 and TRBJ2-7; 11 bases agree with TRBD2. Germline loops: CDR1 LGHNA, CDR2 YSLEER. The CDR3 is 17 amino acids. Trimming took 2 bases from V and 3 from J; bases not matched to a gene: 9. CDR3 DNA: TGCGCCAGCAGCCAATCGAGAATACTAGCGGGGGACTACGAGCAGTACTTC. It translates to CASSQSRILAGDYEQYF.

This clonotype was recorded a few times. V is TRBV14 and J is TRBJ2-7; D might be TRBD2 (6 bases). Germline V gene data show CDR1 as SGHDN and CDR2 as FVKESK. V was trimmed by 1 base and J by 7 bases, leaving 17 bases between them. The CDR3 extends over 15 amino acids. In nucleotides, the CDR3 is TGTGCCAGCAGCCAAGTTGGCGGGGCCCCGGGGGAGCAGTACTTC. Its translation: CASSQVGGAPGEQYF. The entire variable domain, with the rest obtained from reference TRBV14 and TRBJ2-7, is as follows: EAGVTQFPSHSVIEKGQTVTLRCDPISGHDNLYWYRRVMGKEIKFLLHFVKESKQDESGMPNNRFLAERTGGTYSTLKVQPAELEDSGVYFCASSQVGGAPGEQYFGPGTRLTVT.